This T cell receptor (beta chain) was sequenced for a study of cytomegalovirus exposure and HLA in healthy donors. General study results and limits: V segments that were indistinguishable, TRBV6-2 and TRBV6-3 among them, were omitted from analysis.

The CDR3 covers 14 residues. The V end lost 4 bases, the J end lost 6 bases, and 17 bases lay between the germline ends. From germline, CDR1 is SGHRS and CDR2 YFSETQ. With regard to this clone: Its cognate antigen is unknown.

Primers for the PCR totalled 60 Vbeta and 13 Jbeta. Only in-frame clones appear in the TCRdb table, and some are missing; sequencing was by immunoSEQ multiplex PCR. The sample has some 100,000 clones; over 60% are singletons. The sample comprised PBMCs. The TCR originated in a male donor in good health and CMV-seropositive. This chain connects TRBV5-1 to TRBJ2-7; D unclear. The CDR3 DNA reads TGCGCCAGCAGCGGAATAAGGAGTGTTGGCGAGCAGTACTTC. This codes for CASSGIRSVGEQYF.